This T cell receptor beta chain was documented in a study of shared clonotypes between healthy human individuals. As regards this clone: One junction end disagrees with the germline gene, perhaps due to a read error.

Germline CDR1 is GTSNPN and CDR2 is SVGIG (reference sequence). The CDR3 loop spans 13 amino acids. Profiled with immunoSEQ multiplex PCR; TCRdb holds only in-frame clones, not every one. The sample includes roughly 2.4 million clones, under 97% of them seen just once. V usage is TRBV30 and J usage is TRBJ1-1; D remains ambiguous. The specimen sequenced was naive CD4+ T cells sorted from blood. Noted subset: CD45RA+ positively selected. The sequence was obtained from a man younger than 30 in good health. CDR3 amino acids: CAWSWAGNAEAFF. DNA of the CDR3: TGTGCCTGGAGTTGGGCGGGGAACGCTGAAGCTTTCTTT. The full variable domain, rest sourced from reference TRBV30 and TRBJ1-1, is SQTIHQWPATLVQPVGSPLSLECTVEGTSNPNLYWYRQAAGRGLQLLFYSVGIGQISSEVPQNLSASRPQDRQFILSSKKLLLSDSGFYLCAWSWAGNAEAFFGQGTRLTVV.